A selection of T cell receptor beta chains follows, all from one sample in a study of T cells after yellow fever vaccination. TCRdb called the 5' RACE reads again in MiXCR, with one record for every CDR3 protein. The sample contains about 300,000 distinct CDR3 sequences, around 8.6% of which appear only once. Source: CD4+ T cells sorted from PBMCs, taken 5 days after the yellow fever booster vaccination. The receptors were gathered from a man between 18 and 29 years old who received the YFV17D yellow fever vaccine. CDR3s include the opening cysteine and the closing phenylalanine or tryptophan. Fields, in order: D gene, J gene, V gene, clone size, CDR3 DNA, CDR3 protein. A D gene is named only where the DNA matches it firmly. Some rows have no size entry. The others give once, few or many, or a class for an expanded clone.

>NA|TRBJ2-5|TRBV28|few
TGTGCCAGCAATTCGTACCAAGAGACCCAGTACTTC
CASNSYQETQYF
>NA|TRBJ2-3|TRBV19|NA
TGTGCCAGTAGTATAGAACTGGAAGATACGCAGTATTTT
CASSIELEDTQYF
>NA|TRBJ2-2|TRBV7-2|NA
TGTGCCAGCATACAAGAGCGGAACACCGGGGAGCTGTTTTTT
CASIQERNTGELFF
>TRBD1|TRBJ1-4|TRBV18|few
TGTGCCAGCTCAACCCCAAGGGGACAGCTAAATGAAAAACTGTTTTTT
CASSTPRGQLNEKLFF
>NA|TRBJ2-2|TRBV20-1|few
TGCAGTGCTAGAGATTGGAAAGCGGGTACGAACACCGGGGAGCTGTTTTTT
CSARDWKAGTNTGELFF
>NA|TRBJ2-7|TRBV6-6|few
TGTGCCCTTAGGGACACAAGCTCCTACGAGCAGTACTTC
CALRDTSSYEQYF
>TRBD2|TRBJ2-5|TRBV5-4|few
TGTGCCAGCAGCTTGGCCGGTGGTAGCGGGGGTGGGGAGACCCAGTACTTC
CASSLAGGSGGGETQYF
>NA|TRBJ1-1|TRBV24-1|NA
TGTGCCACCAGTGATTGGCAACAGGTGAACACTGAAGCTTTCTTT
CATSDWQQVNTEAFF
>TRBD1|TRBJ1-2|TRBV19|few
TGTGCCAGTAGTACGGACAGGGGGCTGAGCTATGGCTACACCTTC
CASSTDRGLSYGYTF
>TRBD2|TRBJ2-5|TRBV6-5|few
TGTGCCAGCAGCAAGACTAGCATGGAGACCCAGTACTTC
CASSKTSMETQYF
>NA|TRBJ1-2|TRBV3-1|NA
TGTGCCAGCAGCCAAGATCCTGGGGTCGGCTACACCTTC
CASSQDPGVGYTF
>NA|TRBJ2-2|TRBV18|NA
TGTGCCAGCTCACTTCTCGTGCTAGCCCGTCCCGGGGAGCTGTTTTTT
CASSLLVLARPGELFF
>TRBD1|TRBJ2-4|TRBV5-6|NA
TGTGCCAGCAGCTTGGACAGGGGTGCCATTCAGTACTTC
CASSLDRGAIQYF
>NA|TRBJ2-5|TRBV11-2|many
TGTGCCAGCAGGACCCCGGCGGGAACCCAGTACTTC
CASRTPAGTQYF
>NA|TRBJ2-4|TRBV21-1|NA
TGTGCCAGCAGCAAAGATGTTTGGGGGGTCGAAAACATTCAGTACTTC
CASSKDVWGVENIQYF
>NA|TRBJ2-3|TRBV13|NA
TGTGCCAGCAGCTTGGCGGGGGCGGCTGCAGATACGCAGTATTTT
CASSLAGAAADTQYF
>NA|TRBJ2-2|TRBV5-1|few
TGCGCCAGCAGCTTGAGAGGGGATGGAACCGGGGAGCTGTTTTTT
CASSLRGDGTGELFF